One sample yielded the 11 T cell receptor beta chains listed below, sequenced in a study of T cells in Graves' hyperthyroidism and ophthalmopathy. There were TCR beta CDR3 regions amplified from RNA transcripts. Carried out on the TCR CDR3, a first-round RT-PCR used the HTBI primer set. TCRdb re-called the multiplex PCR reads with MiXCR, one entry per CDR3 protein. In the table there are some 650,000 distinct CDR3 sequences, approximately 15% of which are singletons. The sequenced sample consisted of blood. These receptors were taken from a woman aged 40 to 55 with Graves' ophthalmopathy.

V gene TRBV5-1 combines with J gene TRBJ2-2; D gene uncertain. V was clipped by 2 bases and J by 0 bases, with 8 bases between them. Per germline, CDR1 SGHRS and CDR2 YFSETQ. The CDR3 has 15 residues. The CDR3: CASSFLNPNTGELFF. The CDR3 DNA follows: TGCGCCAGCAGCTTCCTAAACCCGAACACCGGGGAGCTGTTTTTT.

The chain joins TRBV4-1 to TRBJ2-4; 9 bases map to TRBD1. The length of the CDR3 is 15 residues. From germline, CDR1 is MGHRA and CDR2 YSYEKL. Trimming removed 0 bases from V and 6 bases from J; junction bases left unmatched: 3. The CDR3 reads CASSQDPGQGNIQYF. The CDR3 DNA is TGCGCCAGCAGCCAAGATCCGGGACAGGGAAACATTCAGTACTTC.

This clonotype was found a few times. V and J are TRBV4-1 and TRBJ2-1, with 9 bases aligning to TRBD1. The CDR3 covers 15 residues. V shed 6 bases, J shed 3 bases, and the junction held 6 bases outside the gene matches. The germline V gene encodes CDR1 MGHRA and CDR2 YSYEKL. In DNA form, the CDR3 reads TGCGCCAGCAGGCAGACAGGGGGTGTCTACAATGAGCAGTTCTTC. It is translated as CASRQTGGVYNEQFF.

The V call is TRBV5-1, the J call TRBJ2-5, with TRBD1 as a possible D gene (5 bases). The germline V gene encodes CDR1 SGHRS and CDR2 YFSETQ. The CDR3 is 16 amino acids. V was trimmed by 0 bases and J by 3 bases, leaving 15 bases between them. The chain's CDR3 is CASSLAGRVLEETQYF. The DNA for the CDR3 is TGCGCCAGCAGCTTGGCGGGCAGGGTGCTTGAAGAGACCCAGTACTTC.

The sample holds a few counts of this clonotype. The chain is built from TRBV29-1 and TRBJ2-1, with 9 bases lining up with TRBD1. This CDR3 contains 13 residues. The J segment lost 8 bases and the V segment lost 3 bases, leaving 5 bases of the junction unmatched. Germline V gene sequence: CDR1 SQVTM, CDR2 ANQGSEA. The CDR3 sequence: CSVEQTGGDEQFF. DNA for the CDR3: TGCAGCGTTGAGCAGACAGGGGGGGATGAGCAGTTCTTC.

The chain carries TRBV28 and TRBJ1-2; 8 bases line up with TRBD1. Germline-derived CDR1 and CDR2 are MDHEN and SYDVKM. The CDR3 sequence is 13 residues long. J gave up 2 bases and V 9 bases, and 5 bases lay outside the gene matches. The CDR3 bases are TGTGCCAGTCAGACAGGGGCGAACTATGGCTACACCTTC. Translation: CASQTGANYGYTF.

This clonotype occurred many times. This sequence joins TRBV11-2 and TRBJ2-3, with D tentatively TRBD1 (6 bases). The length of the CDR3 is 15 residues. Per germline, CDR1 SGHAT and CDR2 FQNNGV. Trimming cost V 4 bases and J 2 bases, with 13 bases left between them. The chain's CDR3 is CASSSQGWFTDTQYF. The CDR3 region has the DNA TGTGCCAGCAGCTCACAGGGATGGTTCACAGATACGCAGTATTTT.

This clonotype occurred many times. This chain links TRBV7-2 with TRBJ2-1; TRBD2 matches 10 bases. This CDR3 is built from 15 residues. The junction had 5 bases not matched to a gene; V was cut back by 1 base and J by 8 bases. CDR1 is SGHTA and CDR2 is FQGNSA in the germline V gene. CDR3 amino acids: CASSLDGLAGDEQFF. CDR3 bases: TGTGCCAGCAGCTTAGATGGCCTAGCGGGAGATGAGCAGTTCTTC.

This clonotype was observed a few times. The chain recombines TRBV12-3 or TRBV12-4 with TRBJ1-1; TRBD1 might be the D (6 bases). The length of the CDR3 is 17 residues. V lost 6 bases to trimming and J lost 0 bases, with 20 bases between them. The CDR3 sequence is CASSPFPGQSMNTEAFF. DNA for the CDR3: TGTGCCAGCAGCCCTTTTCCTGGACAGAGCATGAACACTGAAGCTTTCTTT.

This clonotype has just a few counts. The J gene is TRBJ1-1, the V gene TRBV20-1, with D possibly being TRBD1 (5 bases). Trimming pared 6 bases from V and 0 bases from J, leaving 14 bases between. Germline V lookup: CDR1 DFQATT, CDR2 SNEGSKA (reference sequence). The CDR3 is made up of 14 amino acids. The CDR3, as DNA: TGCAGTGCCAGAAACGGGGCCGTGAACACTGAAGCTTTCTTT. Translation: CSARNGAVNTEAFF.

This chain joins TRBV6-4 and TRBJ1-5; D might be TRBD1 (6 bases). The germline V and J ends were trimmed by 6 bases and 7 bases, with 16 bases remaining between them. This CDR3 region has 14 residues. Germline assignment: CDR1 MRHNA and CDR2 SNTAGT. The CDR3 loop reads CASSAQGSGQPQHF. CDR3 coding DNA: TGTGCCAGCAGCGCCCAGGGGTCGGGACAGCCCCAGCATTTT.